This T cell receptor (beta chain) was captured by sequencing in a study of T cells in Graves' hyperthyroidism and ophthalmopathy (dated by TCRdb to between 2018 and 2020). Concerning the study at large: Peripheral blood samples were taken at the time of initial diagnosis, prior to any treatment. TCR V-J signatures able to tell the groups apart were searched for in a discovery cohort of some 97 patients, of whom 40 to 45 had Graves' ophthalmopathy and more than 55 had stable Graves' hyperthyroidism. Whether ophthalmopathy could be predicted prospectively was tested in an independent validation cohort made up of 18 to 20 hyperthyroidism patients plus 17 patients who later progressed to ophthalmopathy. The roughly 90 discovery patients were divided at random into training and test sets in a 7:3 ratio. In addition, the study compared T-cell repertoires in thyroid tissue and in blood from about 6 Graves' hyperthyroidism patients. According to the paper, TCR Vbeta CDR3 sequencing was carried out on 120 to 150 peripheral blood samples, which came from 40 to 45 ophthalmopathy, around 75 hyperthyroidism and 17 progressor patients. Once sampling was done, hyperthyroidism patients were given methimazole at a starting dose of 30 mg daily, whereas ophthalmopathy patients were given high-dose intravenous methylprednisolone.

The study at large found these results: During validation, the model predicted progression to ophthalmopathy a median of about 6.5 months ahead of onset, with approximately 70% sensitivity and around 72% specificity. A model built on a 13 V-J signature distinguished ophthalmopathy from stable hyperthyroidism, reaching 87.88% sensitivity and approximately 81% specificity in cross-validation and 80%/75% in testing. No statistical method was used to set the sample size in advance, and investigators knew the group allocation. Blood samples also contained most of the expanded thyroid clonotypes (frequency above 0.001), which suggests that blood repertoires may reflect thyroid immune responses.

Moderately to severely active disease, a Clinical Activity Score of at least 3, a NOSPECS grade of at least 4, and a duration under 3 months were present in ophthalmopathy patients. Any patient with an uncontrolled infection, another autoimmune disease, pregnancy or lactation was excluded. Diagnoses were established on the basis of clinical symptoms, serum thyroxine and TRAb, thyroid ultrasound, and orbital computed tomography. PBMCs were isolated from roughly 10 ml of fresh peripheral blood by Ficoll-Paque density gradient centrifugation. Trizol reagent was used to extract total RNA, and RNA quality was then checked on an Agilent 2100 Bioanalyzer. The TCR beta CDR3 regions were amplified from RNA transcripts. A first-round RT-PCR of the TCR CDR3 used the HTBI primer set with the Qiagen OneStep RT-PCR kit. A second multiplex PCR round built the libraries, followed by size selection and purification. Libraries were sequenced paired-end with 100 bp reads on an Illumina HiSeq2000. The original methods were these. Raw data were processed with SOAPnuke, discarding reads with adapters, uncalled bases, mean Phred below 15, or no exact constant-primer or identifier match. High-quality paired reads were merged using COPE v1.2.5, and each unique nucleotide sequence was defined as a clonotype. MiTCR v1.1 was used to align clonotypes to the IMGT TRBV, TRBD and TRBJ reference segments. Analysis was restricted to V-J combinations with a frequency above 0.0001, which covered roughly 99% of repertoires. The TCS score was defined as the ratio of F50 (clonal expansion) to E x V (chaos), calculated using BLOSUM62-based TCRdist between CDR3 peptides within each V-J. Welch's t-statistics and random forest reduced fewer than 600 V-J features to around 14, which were used in a naive Bayes classifier (R e1071). TCRdb handled the public reads itself, with Q25 trimming in fastp and clone calling in MiXCR, and kept productive beta chains. Each record represents a unique CDR3 protein, reported with the most common genes and DNA among its rows. The V and J calls were not made by the authors but by TCRdb's processing. Counted in this sample were fewer than 450,000 distinct CDR3 sequences; approximately 16% of them appeared once. The top ten hold about 21% of the sample.

About this clonotype: This receptor's antigen is unknown. This may stem from a read error, because a much larger clone lies one nucleotide away.

The CDR3, from cysteine to phenylalanine, totals 17 residues. Only the CDR3 DNA stays, 51 bases, in frame from base 1. In the germline V gene (reference sequence), CDR1 corresponds to DFQATT and CDR2 to SNEGSKA. The material sequenced was blood. The source of this sequence is a woman aged 55 to 70 with Graves' ophthalmopathy. Recombination linked TRBV20-1 to TRBJ2-2; the D region may be TRBD1 or TRBD2, each matching 5 bases equally. CDR3 loop: CSAGDNGHPGDTGELFF. The nucleotides are TGCAGTGCTGGAGATAATGGACACCCCGGGGACACCGGGGAGCTGTTTTTT.